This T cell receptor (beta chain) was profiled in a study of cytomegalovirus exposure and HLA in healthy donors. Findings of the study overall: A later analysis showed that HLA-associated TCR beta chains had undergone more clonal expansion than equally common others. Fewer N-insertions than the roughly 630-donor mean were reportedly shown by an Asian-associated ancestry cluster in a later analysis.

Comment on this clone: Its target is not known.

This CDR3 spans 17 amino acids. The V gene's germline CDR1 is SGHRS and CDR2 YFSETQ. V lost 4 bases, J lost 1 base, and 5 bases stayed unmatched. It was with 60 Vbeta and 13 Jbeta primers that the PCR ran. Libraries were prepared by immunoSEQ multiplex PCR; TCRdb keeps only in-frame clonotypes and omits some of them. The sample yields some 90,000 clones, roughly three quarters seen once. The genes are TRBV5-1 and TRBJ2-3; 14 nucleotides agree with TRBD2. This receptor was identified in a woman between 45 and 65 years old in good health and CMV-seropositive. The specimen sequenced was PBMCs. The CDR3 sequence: CASSRLAGGAGTDTQYF. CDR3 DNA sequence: TGCGCCAGCAGCAGACTAGCGGGAGGGGCGGGCACAGATACGCAGTATTTT.